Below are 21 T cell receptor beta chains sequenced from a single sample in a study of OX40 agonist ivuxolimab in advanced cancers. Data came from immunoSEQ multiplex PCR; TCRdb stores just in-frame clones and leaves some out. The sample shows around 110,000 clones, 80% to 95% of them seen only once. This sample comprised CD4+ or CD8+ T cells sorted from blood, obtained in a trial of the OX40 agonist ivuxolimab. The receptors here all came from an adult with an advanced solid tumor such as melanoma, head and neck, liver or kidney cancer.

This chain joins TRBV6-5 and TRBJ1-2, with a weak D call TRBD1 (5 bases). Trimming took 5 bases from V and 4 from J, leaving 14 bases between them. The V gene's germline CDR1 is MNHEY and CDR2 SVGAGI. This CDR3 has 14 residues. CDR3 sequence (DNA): TGTGCCAGCAGTCCCAGACAGCCTATCTATGGCTACACCTTC. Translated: CASSPRQPIYGYTF.

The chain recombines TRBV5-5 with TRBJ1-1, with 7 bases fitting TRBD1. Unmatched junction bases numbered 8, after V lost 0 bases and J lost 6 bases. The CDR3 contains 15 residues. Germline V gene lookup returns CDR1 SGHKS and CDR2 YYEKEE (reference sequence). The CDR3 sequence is CASSLVLTGASEAFF. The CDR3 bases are TGTGCCAGCAGCTTGGTTCTAACAGGGGCGTCTGAAGCTTTCTTT. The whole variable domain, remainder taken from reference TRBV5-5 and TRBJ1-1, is DAGVTQSPTHLIKTRGQQVTLRCSPISGHKSVSWYQQVLGQGPQFIFQYYEKEERGRGNFPDRFSARQFPNYSSELNVNALLLGDSALYLCASSLVLTGASEAFFGQGTRLTVV.

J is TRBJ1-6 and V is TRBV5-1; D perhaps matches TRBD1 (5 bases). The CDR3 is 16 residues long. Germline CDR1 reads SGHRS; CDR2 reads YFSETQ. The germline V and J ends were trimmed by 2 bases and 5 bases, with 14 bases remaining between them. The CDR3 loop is CASSFGGHGNNSPLHF. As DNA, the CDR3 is TGCGCCAGCAGCTTTGGCGGACACGGGAATAATTCACCCCTCCACTTT.

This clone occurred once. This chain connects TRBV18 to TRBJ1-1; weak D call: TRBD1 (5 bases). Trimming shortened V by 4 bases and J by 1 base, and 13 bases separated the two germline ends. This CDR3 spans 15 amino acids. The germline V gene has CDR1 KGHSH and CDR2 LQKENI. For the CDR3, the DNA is TGTGCCAGCTCACGGGGCTCGGGGGGGAACACTGAAGCTTTCTTT. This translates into CASSRGSGGNTEAFF.

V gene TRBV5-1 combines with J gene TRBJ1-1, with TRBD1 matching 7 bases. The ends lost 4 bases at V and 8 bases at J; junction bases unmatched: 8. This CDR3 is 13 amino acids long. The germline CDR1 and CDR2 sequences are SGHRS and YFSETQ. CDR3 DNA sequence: TGCGCCAGCAGCCCCGACAGGGCTCGAGAAGCTTTCTTT. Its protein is CASSPDRAREAFF.

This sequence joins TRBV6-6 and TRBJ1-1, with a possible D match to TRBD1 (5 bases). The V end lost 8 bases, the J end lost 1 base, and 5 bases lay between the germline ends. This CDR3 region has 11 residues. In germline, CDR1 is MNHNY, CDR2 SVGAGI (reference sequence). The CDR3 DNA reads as TGTGCCAGCGGGGGGAACACTGAAGCTTTCTTT. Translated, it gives CASGGNTEAFF.

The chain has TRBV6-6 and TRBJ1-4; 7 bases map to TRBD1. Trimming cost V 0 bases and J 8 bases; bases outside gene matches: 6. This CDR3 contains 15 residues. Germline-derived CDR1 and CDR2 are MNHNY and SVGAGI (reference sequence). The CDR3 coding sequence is TGTGCCAGCAGTTACTCGACAGGGATAAACGAAAAACTGTTTTTT. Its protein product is CASSYSTGINEKLFF.

The CDR3 coding sequence is TGTGCCAGCAGCCAGAAGGACGGGCACACTGAAGCTTTCTTT. Translation: CASSQKDGHTEAFF. The chain joins TRBV7-9 to TRBJ1-1; D not resolved. The germline gives CDR1 SEHNR, CDR2 FQNEAQ (reference sequence). The V end was cut by 5 bases, the J end by 3 bases, with 13 bases between. This CDR3 has 14 residues.

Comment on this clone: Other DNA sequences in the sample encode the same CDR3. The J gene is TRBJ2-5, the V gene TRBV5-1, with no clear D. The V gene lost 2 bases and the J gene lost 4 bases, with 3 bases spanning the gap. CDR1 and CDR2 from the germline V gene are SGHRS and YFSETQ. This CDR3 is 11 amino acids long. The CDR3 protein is CASSFGETQYF. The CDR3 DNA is TGCGCCAGCAGCTTTGGAGAGACCCAGTACTTC.

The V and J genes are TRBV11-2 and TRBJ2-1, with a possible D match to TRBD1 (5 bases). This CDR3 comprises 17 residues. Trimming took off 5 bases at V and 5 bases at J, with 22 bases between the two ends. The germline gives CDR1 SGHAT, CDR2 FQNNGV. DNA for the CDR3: TGTGCCAGCAGCCATCGACAGAGACCCCAAGGTCACAATGAGCAGTTCTTC. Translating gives CASSHRQRPQGHNEQFF.

The CDR3 region is CASSFRGSGGGGQPQHF. DNA for the CDR3: TGTGCCAGCAGCTTTAGGGGAAGCGGGGGCGGAGGTCAGCCCCAGCATTTT. V usage is TRBV5-6 and J usage is TRBJ1-5; D perhaps matches TRBD1 (6 bases). The CDR3 covers 17 residues. V was cut by 2 bases and J by 6 bases, with 21 bases left in between. CDR1 and CDR2 from the germline V gene are SGHDT and YYEEEE. The full variable domain, completed using reference TRBV5-6 and TRBJ1-5, is DAGVTQSPTHLIKTRGQQVTLRCSPKSGHDTVSWYQQALGQGPQFIFQYYEEEERQRGNFPDRFSGHQFPNYSSELNVNALLLGDSALYLCASSFRGSGGGGQPQHFGDGTRLSIL.

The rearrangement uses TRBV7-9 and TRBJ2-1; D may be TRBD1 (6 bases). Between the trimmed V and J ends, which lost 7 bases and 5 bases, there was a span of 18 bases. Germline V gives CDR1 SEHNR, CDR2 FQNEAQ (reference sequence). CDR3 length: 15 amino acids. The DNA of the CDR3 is TGTGCCAGCACCGAGGGGGACACCCCAAACAATGAGCAGTTCTTC. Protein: CASTEGDTPNNEQFF.

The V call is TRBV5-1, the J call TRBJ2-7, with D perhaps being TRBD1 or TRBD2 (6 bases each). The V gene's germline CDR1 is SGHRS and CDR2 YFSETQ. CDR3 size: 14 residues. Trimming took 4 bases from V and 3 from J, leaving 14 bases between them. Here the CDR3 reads CASSLGGGIYEQYF. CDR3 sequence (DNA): TGCGCCAGCAGCCTTGGAGGGGGAATCTACGAGCAGTACTTC. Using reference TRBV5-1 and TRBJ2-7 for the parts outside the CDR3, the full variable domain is KAGVTQTPRYLIKTRGQQVTLSCSPISGHRSVSWYQQTPGQGLQFLFEYFSETQRNKGNFPGRFSGRQFSNSRSEMNVSTLELGDSALYLCASSLGGGIYEQYFGPGTRLTVT.

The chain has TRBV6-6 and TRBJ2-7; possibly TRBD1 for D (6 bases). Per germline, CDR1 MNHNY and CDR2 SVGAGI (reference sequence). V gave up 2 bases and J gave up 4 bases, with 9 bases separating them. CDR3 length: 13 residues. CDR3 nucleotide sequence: TGTGCCAGCAGTTACACAGGGAATTACGAGCAGTACTTC. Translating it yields CASSYTGNYEQYF.

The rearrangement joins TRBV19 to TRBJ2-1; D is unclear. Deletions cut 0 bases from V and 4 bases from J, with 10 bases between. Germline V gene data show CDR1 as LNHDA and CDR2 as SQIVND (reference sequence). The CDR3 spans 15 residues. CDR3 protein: CASSIDRRGYNEQFF. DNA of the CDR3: TGTGCCAGTAGTATAGATAGGCGCGGATACAATGAGCAGTTCTTC. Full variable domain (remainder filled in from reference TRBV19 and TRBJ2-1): DGGITQSPKYLFRKEGQNVTLSCEQNLNHDAMYWYRQDPGQGLRLIYYSQIVNDFQKGDIAEGYSVSREKKESFPLTVTSAQKNPTAFYLCASSIDRRGYNEQFFGPGTRLTVL.

The CDR3 bases are TGTGCCAGCAGACCCCAGGGGATGAATGAAAAACTGTTTTTT. Translated: CASRPQGMNEKLFF. The rearrangement uses TRBV28 and TRBJ1-4; the D gene is possibly TRBD1 (6 bases). Looked up from germline, CDR1 is MDHEN and CDR2 is SYDVKM. The CDR3 consists of 14 residues. The V end was cut by 6 bases, the J end by 5 bases, with 13 bases between.

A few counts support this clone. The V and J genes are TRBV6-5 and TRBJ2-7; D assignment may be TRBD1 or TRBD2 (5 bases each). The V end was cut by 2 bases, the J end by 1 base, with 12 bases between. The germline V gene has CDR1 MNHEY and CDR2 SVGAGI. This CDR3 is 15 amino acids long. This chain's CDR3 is CASSYGTWGSYEQYF. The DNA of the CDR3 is TGTGCCAGCAGTTACGGGACGTGGGGGTCCTACGAGCAGTACTTC.

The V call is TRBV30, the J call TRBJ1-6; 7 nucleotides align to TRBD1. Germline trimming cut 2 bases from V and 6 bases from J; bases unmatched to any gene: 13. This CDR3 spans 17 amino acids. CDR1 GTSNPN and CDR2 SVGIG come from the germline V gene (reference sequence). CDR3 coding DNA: TGTGCCTGGAGTCCTACATACAGGGGAAAAGTTAATTCACCCCTCCACTTT. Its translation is CAWSPTYRGKVNSPLHF.

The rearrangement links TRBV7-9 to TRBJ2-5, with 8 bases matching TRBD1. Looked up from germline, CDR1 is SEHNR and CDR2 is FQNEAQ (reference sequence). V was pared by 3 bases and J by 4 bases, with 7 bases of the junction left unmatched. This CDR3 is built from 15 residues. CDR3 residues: CASSLGRGPGETQYF. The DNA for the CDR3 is TGTGCCAGCAGCTTGGGCAGGGGGCCTGGAGAGACCCAGTACTTC.

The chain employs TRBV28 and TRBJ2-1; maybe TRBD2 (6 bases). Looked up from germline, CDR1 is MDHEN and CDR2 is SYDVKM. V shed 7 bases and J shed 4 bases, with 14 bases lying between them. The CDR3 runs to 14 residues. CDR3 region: CASKAGGEYNEQFF. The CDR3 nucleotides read TGTGCCAGCAAGGCCGGGGGTGAGTACAATGAGCAGTTCTTC.

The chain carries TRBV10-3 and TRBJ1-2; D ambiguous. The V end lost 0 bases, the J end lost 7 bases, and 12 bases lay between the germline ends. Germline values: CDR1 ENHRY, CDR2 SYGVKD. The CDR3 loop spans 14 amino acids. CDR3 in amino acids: CAISESAGLLGYTF. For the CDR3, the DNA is TGTGCCATCAGTGAGTCGGCAGGACTTCTTGGCTACACCTTC.